This T cell receptor (beta chain) was captured by sequencing in a study of technical replicates of blood from several donors. Germline V lookup: CDR1 SGHNT, CDR2 YYREEE (reference sequence). Trimming left V 0 bases short and J 3 bases short, with 7 bases between. The CDR3 is made up of 13 amino acids. Produced via immunoSEQ multiplex PCR; TCRdb's table is partial and in-frame only. In the table there are around 76,000 clones, 90% to 95% of which are singletons. The chain recombines TRBV5-4 with TRBJ2-7; TRBD2 is a possible D gene (5 bases). What was sequenced was T cells isolated from PBMCs. This clonotype was obtained from a human donor in good health. CDR3 DNA sequence: TGTGCCAGCAGCTTGGGGGAGAACTACGAGCAGTACTTC. Protein sequence: CASSLGENYEQYF.